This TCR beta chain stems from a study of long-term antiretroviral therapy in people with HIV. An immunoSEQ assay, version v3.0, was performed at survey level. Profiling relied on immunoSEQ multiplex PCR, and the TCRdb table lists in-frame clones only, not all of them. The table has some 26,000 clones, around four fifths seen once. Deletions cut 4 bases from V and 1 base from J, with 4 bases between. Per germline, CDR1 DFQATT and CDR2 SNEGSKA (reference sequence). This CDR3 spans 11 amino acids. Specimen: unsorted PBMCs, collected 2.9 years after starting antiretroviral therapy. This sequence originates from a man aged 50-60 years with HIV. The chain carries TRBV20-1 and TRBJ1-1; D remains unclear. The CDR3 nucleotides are TGCAGTGCTACTAGGAACACTGAAGCTTTCTTT. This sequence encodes CSATRNTEAFF.